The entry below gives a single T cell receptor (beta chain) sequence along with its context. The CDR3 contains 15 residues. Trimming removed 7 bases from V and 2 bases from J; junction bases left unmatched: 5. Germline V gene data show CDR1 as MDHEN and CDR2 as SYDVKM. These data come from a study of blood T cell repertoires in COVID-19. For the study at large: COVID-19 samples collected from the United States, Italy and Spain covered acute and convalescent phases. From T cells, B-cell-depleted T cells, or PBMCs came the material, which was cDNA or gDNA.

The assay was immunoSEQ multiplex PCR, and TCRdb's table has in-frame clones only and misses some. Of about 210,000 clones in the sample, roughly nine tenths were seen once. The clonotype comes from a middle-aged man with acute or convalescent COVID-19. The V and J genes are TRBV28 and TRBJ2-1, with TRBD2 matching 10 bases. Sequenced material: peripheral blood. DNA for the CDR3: TGTGCCAGCAATATAGCGGGAGGACCCTACAATGAGCAGTTCTTC. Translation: CASNIAGGPYNEQFF.